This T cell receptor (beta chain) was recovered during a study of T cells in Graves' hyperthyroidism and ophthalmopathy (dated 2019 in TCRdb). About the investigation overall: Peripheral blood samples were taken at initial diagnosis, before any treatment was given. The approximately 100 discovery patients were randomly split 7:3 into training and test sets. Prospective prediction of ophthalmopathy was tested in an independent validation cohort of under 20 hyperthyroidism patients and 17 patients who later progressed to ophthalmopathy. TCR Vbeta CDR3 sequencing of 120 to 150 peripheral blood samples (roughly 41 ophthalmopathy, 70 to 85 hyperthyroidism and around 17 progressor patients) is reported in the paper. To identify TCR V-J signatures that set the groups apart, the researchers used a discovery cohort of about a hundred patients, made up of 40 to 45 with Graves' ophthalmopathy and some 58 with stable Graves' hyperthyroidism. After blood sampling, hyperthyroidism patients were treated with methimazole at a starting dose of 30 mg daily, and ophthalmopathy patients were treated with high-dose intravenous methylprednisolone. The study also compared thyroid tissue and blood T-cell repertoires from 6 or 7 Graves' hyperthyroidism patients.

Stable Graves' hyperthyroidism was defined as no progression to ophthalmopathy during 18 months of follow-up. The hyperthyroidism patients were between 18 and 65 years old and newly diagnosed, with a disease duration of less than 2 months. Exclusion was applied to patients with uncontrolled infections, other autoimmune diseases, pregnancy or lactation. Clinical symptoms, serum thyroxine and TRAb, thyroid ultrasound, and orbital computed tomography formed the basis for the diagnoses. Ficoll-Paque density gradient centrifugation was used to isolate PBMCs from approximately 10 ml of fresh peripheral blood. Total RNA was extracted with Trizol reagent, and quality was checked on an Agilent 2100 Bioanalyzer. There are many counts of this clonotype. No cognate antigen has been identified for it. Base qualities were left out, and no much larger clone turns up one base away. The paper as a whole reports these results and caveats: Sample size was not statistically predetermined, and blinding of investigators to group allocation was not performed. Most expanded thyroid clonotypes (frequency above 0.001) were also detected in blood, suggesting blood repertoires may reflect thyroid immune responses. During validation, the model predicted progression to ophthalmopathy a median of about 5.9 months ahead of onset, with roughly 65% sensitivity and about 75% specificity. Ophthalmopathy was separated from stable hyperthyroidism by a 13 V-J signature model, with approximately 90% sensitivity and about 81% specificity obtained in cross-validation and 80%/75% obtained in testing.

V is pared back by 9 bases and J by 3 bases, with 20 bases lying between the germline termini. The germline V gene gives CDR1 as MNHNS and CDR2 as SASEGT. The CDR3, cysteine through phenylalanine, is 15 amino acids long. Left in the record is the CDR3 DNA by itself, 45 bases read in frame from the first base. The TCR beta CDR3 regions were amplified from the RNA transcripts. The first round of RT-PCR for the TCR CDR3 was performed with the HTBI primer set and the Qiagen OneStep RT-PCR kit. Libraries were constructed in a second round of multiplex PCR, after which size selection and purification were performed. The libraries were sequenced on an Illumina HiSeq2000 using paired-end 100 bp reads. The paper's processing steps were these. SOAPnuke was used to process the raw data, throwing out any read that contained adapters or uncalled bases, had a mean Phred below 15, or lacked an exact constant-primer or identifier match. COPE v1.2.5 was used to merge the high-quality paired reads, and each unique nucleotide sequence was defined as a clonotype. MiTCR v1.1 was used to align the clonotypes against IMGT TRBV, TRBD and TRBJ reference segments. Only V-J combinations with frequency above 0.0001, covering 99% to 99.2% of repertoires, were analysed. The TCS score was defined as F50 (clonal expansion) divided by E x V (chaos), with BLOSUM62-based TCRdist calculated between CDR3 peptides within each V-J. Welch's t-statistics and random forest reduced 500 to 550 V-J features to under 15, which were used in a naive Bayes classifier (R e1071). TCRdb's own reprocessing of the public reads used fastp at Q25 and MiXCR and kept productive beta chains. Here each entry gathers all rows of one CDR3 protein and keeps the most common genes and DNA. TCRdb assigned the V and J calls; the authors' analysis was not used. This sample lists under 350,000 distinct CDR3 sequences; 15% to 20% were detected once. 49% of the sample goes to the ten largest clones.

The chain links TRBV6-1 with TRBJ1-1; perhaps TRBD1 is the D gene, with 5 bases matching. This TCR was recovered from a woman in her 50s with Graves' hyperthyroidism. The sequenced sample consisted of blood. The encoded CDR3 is CASMGSREWYTEAFF. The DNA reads TGTGCCAGTATGGGTTCCAGGGAGTGGTACACTGAAGCTTTCTTT.